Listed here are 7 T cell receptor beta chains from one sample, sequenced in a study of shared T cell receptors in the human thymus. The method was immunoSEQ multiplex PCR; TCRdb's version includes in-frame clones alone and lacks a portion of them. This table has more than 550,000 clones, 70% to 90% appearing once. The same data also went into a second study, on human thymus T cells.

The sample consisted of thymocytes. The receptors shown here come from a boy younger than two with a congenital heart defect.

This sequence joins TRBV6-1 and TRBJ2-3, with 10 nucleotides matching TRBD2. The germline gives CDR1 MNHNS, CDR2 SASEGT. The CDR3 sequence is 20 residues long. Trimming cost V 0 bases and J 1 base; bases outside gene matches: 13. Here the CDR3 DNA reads TGTGCCAGCAGTGAAGCTTTACAGTATCTAGCGGGGGCAGGCACAGATACGCAGTATTTT. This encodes CASSEALQYLAGAGTDTQYF.

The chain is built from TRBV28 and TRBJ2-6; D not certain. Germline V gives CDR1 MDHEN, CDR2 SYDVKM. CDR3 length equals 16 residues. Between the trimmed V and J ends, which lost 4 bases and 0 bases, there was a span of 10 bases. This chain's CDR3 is CASSCANSSGANVLTF. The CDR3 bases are TGTGCCAGCAGTTGTGCGAATAGCTCTGGGGCCAACGTCCTGACTTTC.

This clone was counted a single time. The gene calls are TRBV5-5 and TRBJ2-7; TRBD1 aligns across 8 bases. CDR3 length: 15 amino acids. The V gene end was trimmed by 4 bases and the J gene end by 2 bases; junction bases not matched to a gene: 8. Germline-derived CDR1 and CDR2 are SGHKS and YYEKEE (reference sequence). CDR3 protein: CASSTVADRAYEQYF. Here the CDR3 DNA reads TGTGCCAGCAGCACTGTAGCGGACAGGGCCTACGAGCAGTACTTC.

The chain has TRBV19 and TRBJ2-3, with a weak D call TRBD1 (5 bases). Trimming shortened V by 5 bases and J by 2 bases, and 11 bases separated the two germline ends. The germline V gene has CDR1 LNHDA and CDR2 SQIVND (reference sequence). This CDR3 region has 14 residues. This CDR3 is CASSRQNFTDTQYF. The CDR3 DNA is TGTGCCAGTAGTCGACAGAACTTCACAGATACGCAGTATTTT.

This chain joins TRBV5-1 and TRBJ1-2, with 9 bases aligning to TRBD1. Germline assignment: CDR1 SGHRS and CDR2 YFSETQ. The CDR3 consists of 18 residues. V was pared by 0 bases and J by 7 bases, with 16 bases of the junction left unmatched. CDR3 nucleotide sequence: TGCGCCAGCAGCTTGGCTGGGGACAGGGCCTTAAACGCGGGTGGCTACACCTTC. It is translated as CASSLAGDRALNAGGYTF.

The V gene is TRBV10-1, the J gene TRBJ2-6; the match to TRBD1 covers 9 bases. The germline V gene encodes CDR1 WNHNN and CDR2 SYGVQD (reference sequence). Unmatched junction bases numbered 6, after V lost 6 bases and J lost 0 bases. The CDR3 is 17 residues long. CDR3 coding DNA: TGCGCCAGCAGAGCGGGACAGGGCTCCTCTGGGGCCAACGTCCTGACTTTC. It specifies CASRAGQGSSGANVLTF.

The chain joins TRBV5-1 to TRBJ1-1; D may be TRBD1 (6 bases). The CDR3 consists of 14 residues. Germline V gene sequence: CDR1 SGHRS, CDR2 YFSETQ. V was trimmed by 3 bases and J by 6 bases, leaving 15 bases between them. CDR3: CASSYRAGSAEAFF. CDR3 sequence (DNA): TGCGCCAGCAGCTACAGGGCTGGATCGGCTGAAGCTTTCTTT.